This record concerns one T cell receptor (beta chain) sequence. What it binds is unknown. A read error may produce the germline difference seen at one junction end. The sample comes from a study of spatial heterogeneity in lung cancer. Study details: Untreated early-stage non-small cell lung cancer patients, 70 to 85 in total, were the donors. PBMC collected at follow-up were sequenced when available, a median of roughly two years after resection. General study results and limits: Resection saw ubiquitous expanded tumor TCRs appear in blood more than follow-up did.

Each TCR cDNA molecule carried a unique molecular identifier. One entry per CDR3 protein, called by TCRdb with MiXCR from the 5' RACE reads. This sample carries tens of thousands of distinct CDR3 sequences, over 7% of them seen once, and the ten largest clones take roughly 1.9%. Germline-derived CDR1 and CDR2 are SGHTA and FQGTGA. The CDR3 length is 15 residues. Time point denoted: blood at routine non-recurrence follow-up after resection. Sequencing was performed on PBMCs, taken at follow-up. The chain carries TRBV7-3 and TRBJ2-1; 11 nucleotides line up with TRBD2. This receptor was obtained from a female donor with early-stage non-small cell lung cancer. The CDR3 spells CVSSPGTSGYNEQFF. For the CDR3, the DNA is TGTGTCAGCAGCCCGGGGACTAGCGGATACAATGAGCAGTTCTTC.